Presented here are 27 T cell receptor beta chains from one specimen sequenced in a study of regulatory T cells in long-lasting Graves disease. Investigators prepared the TCR beta libraries by applying iRepertoire HTBI primers and Arm-PCR of CDR3 regions. TCRdb called the multiplex PCR reads again in MiXCR, with one record for every CDR3 protein. The sample carries some 250,000 distinct CDR3 sequences, roughly 18% recorded once. Regarding time point: newly diagnosed GD, antithyroid drugs for less than 3 months. After RNA was extracted from PBMCs, the TCR library was made from it. In addition, the sample was reused for a study of T cells in Graves' hyperthyroidism and ophthalmopathy.

Source: peripheral blood mononuclear cells (PBMCs), taken at new diagnosis, from a patient treated with antithyroid drugs. Source of these receptors: a woman in her thirties with Graves disease.

In its sample, this clonotype was seen many times. This chain uses TRBV4-2 with TRBJ1-6; TRBD1 agrees at 8 bases. Germline-derived CDR1 and CDR2 are LGHNA and YNFKEQ. J gave up 7 bases and V 0 bases, and 2 bases lay outside the gene matches. The CDR3 covers 15 residues. The CDR3 spells CASSQDRQGNSPLHF. The CDR3 DNA reads TGTGCCAGCAGCCAAGATAGACAGGGGAATTCACCCCTCCACTTT.

The sample holds many counts of this clonotype. The CDR3 DNA is TGTGCCAGCAGCCCCAACAGGGAGCATGGCTACACCTTC. Its translation is CASSPNREHGYTF. The rearrangement uses TRBV7-8 and TRBJ1-2, with D perhaps matching TRBD1 (6 bases). Trimming left V 5 bases short and J 6 bases short, with 13 bases between. Germline lookup yields CDR1 SGHVS and CDR2 FQNEAQ. The CDR3 runs 13 residues.

This clonotype was observed at least ten times. The chain joins TRBV27 to TRBJ2-1; 11 nucleotides agree with TRBD2. CDR1 and CDR2 (germline): MNHEY, SMNVEV (reference sequence). CDR3 length: 14 amino acids. V lost 4 bases and J lost 9; bases outside the gene matches: 5. For the CDR3, the DNA is TGTGCCAGCAGTTCCGTAGCGGGGGGGATTGAGCAGTTCTTC. It yields the protein CASSSVAGGIEQFF.

This clonotype occurred many times. The J gene is TRBJ1-4, the V gene TRBV4-1; unclear D gene. V was cut by 0 bases and J by 3 bases, with 5 bases left in between. The germline CDR1 and CDR2 sequences are MGHRA and YSYEKL. The CDR3 length is 14 residues. The CDR3 DNA reads TGCGCCAGCAGCCAAGATCGGGCTAATGAAAAACTGTTTTTT. This gives the protein CASSQDRANEKLFF.

The chain uses TRBV19 and TRBJ2-4, with D unresolved. CDR3 length equals 14 residues. The ends were cut back, 5 bases at V and 5 bases at J, with 13 bases in the middle. Germline assignment: CDR1 LNHDA and CDR2 SQIVND (reference sequence). In DNA, the CDR3 is TGTGCCAGTAGTGCCCCCCTTAGGGAAAACATTCAGTACTTC. This encodes CASSAPLRENIQYF.

This clonotype is labeled as medium-sized. An end of the junction differs from the germline gene, which may be a read error. The chain combines TRBV5-5 with TRBJ1-3; D uncertain. CDR3 length: 15 residues. Per the germline V gene, CDR1 is SGHKS and CDR2 is YYEKEE (reference sequence). CDR3 nucleotides: TGCGCCAGCAGCTTGACTGGGAACTCTGGAAACACCATATATTTT. Translation: CASSLTGNSGNTIYF. Full variable domain (rest looked up from reference TRBV5-5 and TRBJ1-3): DAGVTQSPTHLIKTRGQQVTLRCSPISGHKSVSWYQQVLGQGPQFIFQYYEKEERGRGNFPDRFSARQFPNYSSELNVNALLLGDSALYLCASSLTGNSGNTIYFGEGSWLTVV.

This clonotype appeared many times. The rearrangement joins TRBV15 to TRBJ1-1; D is undetermined. This CDR3 region has 18 residues. CDR1 and CDR2 from the germline V gene are LNHNV and YYDKDF (reference sequence). V lost 0 bases and J 0 bases, leaving 17 bases between the germline ends. DNA for the CDR3: TGTGCCACCAGCAGAGATAACAGAAGGCGACGCATGAACACTGAAGCTTTCTTT. Translating it yields CATSRDNRRRRMNTEAFF.

This clonotype has a count of ten or more. V usage is TRBV6-2 or TRBV6-3 and J usage is TRBJ2-1; TRBD2 matches 8 bases. V gave up 4 bases and J gave up 9 bases; unmatched junction bases: 14. Germline CDR1 MNHEY, CDR2 SVGEGT. The CDR3 runs to 16 residues. The CDR3 DNA is TGTGCCAGCAGTTCGACTAACGGGGGGGCGGACGGTGAGCAGTTCTTC. Its translation is CASSSTNGGADGEQFF.

This clonotype was recorded only once. The chain carries TRBV18 and TRBJ2-2; 10 bases align to TRBD2. The V gene's germline CDR1 is KGHSH and CDR2 LQKENI. V was clipped by 3 bases and J by 5 bases; unmatched bases: 6. The CDR3 is 16 amino acids. The CDR3: CASSPFRTSGTGELFF. CDR3 nucleotides: TGTGCCAGCTCACCTTTCCGGACTAGCGGTACCGGGGAGCTGTTTTTT.

This clonotype was found many times. The rearrangement uses TRBV12-3 or TRBV12-4 and TRBJ1-1; D remains ambiguous. With 3 bases removed from V and 0 bases from J, the gap between germline ends came to 11 bases. The CDR3 length is 15 residues. The CDR3 is CASSFKAPMNTEAFF. The DNA for the CDR3 is TGTGCCAGCAGTTTTAAGGCCCCAATGAACACTGAAGCTTTCTTT.

This clonotype has a count of ten or more. The genes are TRBV5-6 and TRBJ2-7; 7 bases align to TRBD2. Germline-derived CDR1 and CDR2 are SGHDT and YYEEEE. CDR3 length equals 14 residues. V dropped 4 bases and J dropped 5; count of bases not matched to a gene: 9. In DNA form, the CDR3 reads TGTGCCAGCAGCCCGGGGGGTCTCCTCCACGAGCAGTACTTC. This gives the protein CASSPGGLLHEQYF.

The sample holds many counts of this clonotype. V and J are TRBV6-1 and TRBJ1-4; possible D gene TRBD1, 5 bases. Trimming shortened V by 6 bases and J by 2 bases, and 19 bases separated the two germline ends. CDR3 length: 17 residues. Looked up from germline, CDR1 is MNHNS and CDR2 is SASEGT. The CDR3 DNA follows: TGTGCCAGCAGCAGGAGTGGCGGGGCCGCGACTAATGAAAAACTGTTTTTT. Protein: CASSRSGGAATNEKLFF.

This clonotype was detected many times. The rearrangement joins TRBV12-5 to TRBJ2-2, with 8 nucleotides matching TRBD2. CDR3 length: 17 amino acids. Germline-derived CDR1 and CDR2 are LGHNT and FRNRAP. V shed 1 base, J shed 1 base, and the junction held 5 bases outside the gene matches. Written as DNA, the CDR3 is TGTGCTAGTGGTTTGGGAGTAAGCGGGGGGAACACCGGGGAGCTGTTTTTT. As protein: CASGLGVSGGNTGELFF.

This clonotype was recorded at least ten times. The V call is TRBV5-1, the J call TRBJ2-7, with 9 bases that match TRBD1. The CDR3 sequence is 13 residues long. With V trimmed by 5 bases and J by 4 bases, 4 bases remained unmatched. The germline CDR1 and CDR2 sequences are SGHRS and YFSETQ. The CDR3 region is CASRPGQGYEQYF. The CDR3 DNA sequence: TGCGCCAGCAGGCCGGGACAGGGATACGAGCAGTACTTC.

In its sample, this clonotype was seen many times. This chain joins TRBV3-1 and TRBJ1-1; D might be TRBD1 (6 bases). The CDR3 is made up of 15 amino acids. The V gene's germline CDR1 is LGHDT and CDR2 YNNKEL (reference sequence). Trimming left V 1 base short and J 4 bases short, with 13 bases between. The CDR3 spells CASSQVDRPSTEAFF. CDR3 coding DNA: TGTGCCAGCAGCCAAGTAGACAGGCCGAGCACTGAAGCTTTCTTT.

The V gene is TRBV7-9, the J gene TRBJ2-4; D is perhaps TRBD2 (6 bases). The CDR3 is made up of 15 amino acids. CDR1 and CDR2 (germline): SEHNR, FQNEAQ (reference sequence). The V end was cut by 5 bases, the J end by 2 bases, with 13 bases between. The CDR3 DNA is TGTGCCAGCAGCCCCCGGGACTCCCCCAAAAACATTCAGTACTTC. Translation: CASSPRDSPKNIQYF.

This clonotype was counted many times. The chain is built from TRBV24-1 and TRBJ1-5; D remains unclear. The V gene lost 4 bases and the J gene lost 0 bases, with 6 bases spanning the gap. The CDR3 sequence is 14 residues long. The germline V gene encodes CDR1 KGHDR and CDR2 SFDVKD. In DNA, the CDR3 is TGTGCCACCAGTGAGGCGAGTAGCAATCAGCCCCAGCATTTT. Amino acid sequence: CATSEASSNQPQHF.

This clonotype was counted between two and nine times. The V gene is TRBV4-1, the J gene TRBJ1-2; D is perhaps TRBD1 (6 bases). The V end was cut by 3 bases, the J end by 2 bases, with 10 bases between. The CDR3 runs to 14 residues. CDR1 is MGHRA and CDR2 is YSYEKL in the germline V gene. In DNA form, the CDR3 reads TGCGCCAGCAGCCAGGCCCAGGGGAACTATGGCTACACCTTC. This translates into CASSQAQGNYGYTF.

The genes are TRBV5-1 and TRBJ1-1; TRBD1 matches 12 bases. CDR1 is SGHRS and CDR2 is YFSETQ in the germline V gene. This CDR3 is 16 amino acids long. V dropped 7 bases and J dropped 0; count of bases not matched to a gene: 7. The CDR3 nucleotides are TGCGCCAGCGGAACCGGGACAGGGGGCGTGAACACTGAAGCTTTCTTT. As protein: CASGTGTGGVNTEAFF.

This clonotype was observed many times. CDR3 region: CASSHLGQGVYGYTF. The CDR3 DNA is TGTGCCAGCAGTCACCTAGGACAGGGGGTGTATGGCTACACCTTC. This sequence joins TRBV6-1 and TRBJ1-2; the match to TRBD1 covers 10 bases. The germline V gene encodes CDR1 MNHNS and CDR2 SASEGT. V shed 5 bases and J 5 bases; nucleotides not matched to a gene: 8. This CDR3 region has 15 residues.

This clonotype was detected ten times or more. The J gene is TRBJ2-7, the V gene TRBV11-2; D possibly uses TRBD1 or TRBD2 (6 bases each). Trimming took off 8 bases at V and 5 bases at J, with 13 bases between the two ends. Germline V gives CDR1 SGHAT, CDR2 FQNNGV. CDR3 length: 12 residues. The CDR3 DNA follows: TGTGCCAGCTTGGGGGGCATCCACGAGCAGTACTTC. Its protein product is CASLGGIHEQYF.

This clonotype was recorded once. This chain connects TRBV12-3 or TRBV12-4 to TRBJ1-5; 9 bases are a match to TRBD1. The CDR3 is made up of 15 amino acids. Trimming took 5 bases from V and 4 from J; bases not matched to a gene: 6. The CDR3 protein is CASSSDDRGNQPQHF. CDR3 bases: TGTGCCAGCAGTAGCGACGACAGGGGGAATCAGCCCCAGCATTTT.

This clonotype was picked up a small number of times. V is TRBV27 and J is TRBJ1-2, with 8 bases matching TRBD1. Germline V gene sequence: CDR1 MNHEY, CDR2 SMNVEV (reference sequence). The CDR3 loop spans 14 amino acids. V was pared by 3 bases and J by 5 bases, with 5 bases of the junction left unmatched. CDR3 sequence (DNA): TGTGCCAGCAGTTTGGACAGGGACAGATATGGCTACACCTTC. Amino acids: CASSLDRDRYGYTF.

A remark on this clonotype: This sequence is one base from a far larger clone and is likely a read error. The missing conserved phenylalanine or tryptophan at the end of this CDR3 makes a read error likely. The chain joins TRBV6-1 to TRBJ1-5, with D perhaps TRBD1 (6 bases). The CDR3 has 15 residues. Germline V gene data show CDR1 as MNHNS and CDR2 as SASEGT. Trimming cost V 6 bases and J 6 bases, with 18 bases left between them. The DNA for the CDR3 is TGTGCCAGCAGCTTAGGCAGGGGCGTGCGTCAGCCCCAGCATATT. Translated, it gives CASSLGRGVRQPQHI.

The chain carries TRBV14 and TRBJ2-6; 10 nucleotides line up with TRBD1. Per the germline V gene, CDR1 is SGHDN and CDR2 is FVKESK. This CDR3 has 18 amino acids. Unmatched junction bases numbered 6, after V lost 4 bases and J lost 0 bases. This CDR3 is CASSPSGTGASGANVLTF. The CDR3 DNA follows: TGTGCCAGCAGCCCCTCCGGGACAGGGGCCTCTGGGGCCAACGTCCTGACTTTC.

This clonotype came up many times. V and J are TRBV7-2 and TRBJ2-3; D remains unclear. The CDR3 length is 13 residues. Germline loops: CDR1 SGHTA, CDR2 FQGNSA. Trimming took 3 bases from V and 2 from J, leaving 6 bases between them. CDR3 bases: TGTGCCAGCAGCTTCGGCAACACAGATACGCAGTATTTT. It specifies CASSFGNTDTQYF.

The rearrangement joins TRBV20-1 to TRBJ2-7; no clear D gene. The CDR3 runs to 11 residues. Germline CDR1 reads DFQATT; CDR2 reads SNEGSKA (reference sequence). The CDR3 reads CTLGRGSQQYF. The CDR3, as DNA: TGCACCTTAGGGCGTGGGTCACAACAGTACTTC.